A single sample gave rise to the 14 T cell receptor beta chains below, sequenced in a study of T cell clonality in common variable immunodeficiency. Sequenced by immunoSEQ multiplex PCR; TCRdb stores in-frame clones only, minus some. This sample comprises roughly 70,000 clones, none seen once only. The specimen was peripheral blood mononuclear cells. These receptors came from a person between 18 and 70 years old in good health.

The CDR3 protein is CASILTVADGQYF. The part of the CDR3 DNA that was read is TGTGCCAGCATCCTGACAGTCGCAGATGGT. The chain employs TRBV7-9 and TRBJ2-4; tentatively, D is TRBD1 (5 bases). With the read ending 3 residues before the CDR3 end, the germline J gene is used to fill in that end. CDR1 is SEHNR and CDR2 is FQNEAQ in the germline V gene (reference sequence). The CDR3 totals 13 residues.

With regard to this clone: The sequenced fragment ends 3 residues before the CDR3 boundary, so the rest is inferred from the germline J gene. The chain employs TRBV11-2 and TRBJ1-1, with D unclear. The germline V gene encodes CDR1 SGHAT and CDR2 FQNNGV. Trimming removed 3 bases from V and 1 base from J, with 12 bases in between. The CDR3 runs to 15 residues. The CDR3 here is CASSFGFAGNTEAFF. CDR3 DNA, as far as it was read: TGTGCCAGCAGCTTCGGGTTTGCGGGGAACACTGAA.

Notes on this clone: Coverage ceases 3 residues before the CDR3 finishes, and the germline J gene fills in the end. This chain joins TRBV6-1 and TRBJ1-3; a possible D gene is TRBD1 (6 bases). The CDR3 sequence is 14 residues long. Germline lookup yields CDR1 MNHNS and CDR2 SASEGT. Trimming took off 7 bases at V and 0 bases at J, with 10 bases between the two ends. The covered CDR3 bases are TGTGCCAGCACTGACAGGAGCTCTGGAAACACC. Translated, it gives CASTDRSSGNT. The whole CDR3 sequence is CASTDRSSGNTIYF.

This clone has a count of ten or more. The sequenced CDR3 bases are TGTGCCAGCAGCTCCGGGTTGGCCAAAACCTACGAG. Amino acid sequence: CASSSGLAKTYE. The whole CDR3 protein is CASSSGLAKTYEQYF. The chain employs TRBV7-9 and TRBJ2-7; the D is unclear. The CDR3 is cut off 3 residues early in the read; its end comes from the germline J gene. The germline CDR1 and CDR2 sequences are SEHNR and FQNEAQ (reference sequence). This CDR3 has 15 residues. V was pared by 4 bases and J by 2 bases, with 15 bases between. Full variable domain (outside the CDR3, taken from reference TRBV7-9 and TRBJ2-7): DTGVSQNPRHKITKRGQNVTFRCDPISEHNRLYWYRQTLGQGPEFLTYFQNEAQLEKSRLLSDRFSAERPKGSFSTLEIQRTEQGDSAMYLCASSSGLAKTYEQYFGPGTRLTVT.

This clone was recorded at least ten times. This chain's CDR3 is CASSQSSWGGKAFF. The CDR3 DNA, read in part, is TGTGCCAGCAGCCAGAGTTCCTGGGGGGGGAAA. V usage is TRBV14 and J usage is TRBJ1-1; maybe TRBD1 (5 bases). The read ends 3 residues before the CDR3 terminus; that terminus is restored from the germline J gene. The CDR3 is made up of 14 amino acids. Germline assignment: CDR1 SGHDN and CDR2 FVKESK.

This clone has at least ten counts. The CDR3 end lies 3 residues beyond the end of the read and is filled in from the germline J gene. V is TRBV5-8 and J is TRBJ2-3; TRBD2 might be the D (5 bases). This CDR3 is built from 15 residues. Germline V gene sequence: CDR1 SGHTS, CDR2 YDEGEE. V lost 4 bases and J 6 bases, leaving 18 bases between the germline ends. CDR3 DNA, as far as it was read: TGTGCCAGCAGCATAGGACGGGGTGGATTCGATACG. This gives the protein CASSIGRGGFDT. The entire CDR3 protein reads CASSIGRGGFDTQYF.

The sample holds many counts of this clone. Read data end 3 residues before the CDR3 end; the end is taken from the germline J gene. The rearrangement uses TRBV7-3 and TRBJ1-2, with 10 bases matching TRBD1. V was clipped by 5 bases and J by 6 bases; unmatched bases: 3. Germline lookup yields CDR1 SGHTA and CDR2 FQGTGA. There are 13 residues in the CDR3. CDR3 DNA (partial): TGTGCCAGCAGCAGAGGGACAGGGGATGGC. This codes for CASSRGTGDG. The full CDR3 protein is CASSRGTGDGYTF.

Comment on this clone: The read finishes 3 residues shy of the CDR3 end, and the germline J gene is used to complete it. This sequence joins TRBV25-1 and TRBJ2-3, with TRBD1 as a possible D gene (6 bases). V was trimmed by 1 base and J by 2 bases, leaving 10 bases between them. CDR1 is MGHDK and CDR2 is SYGVNS in the germline V gene. This CDR3 has 15 residues. The CDR3 sequence: CASSESRDNTDTQYF. The sequenced part of the CDR3 DNA is TGTGCCAGCAGTGAATCTCGGGACAACACAGATACG.

This clone was counted at least ten times. The read ends 3 residues early relative to the CDR3; the germline J gene fills the gap. The chain employs TRBV18 and TRBJ2-7, with 13 bases fitting TRBD2. Per the germline V gene, CDR1 is KGHSH and CDR2 is LQKENI. This CDR3 comprises 14 residues. J gave up 5 bases and V 3 bases, and 1 base lay outside the gene matches. CDR3 residues: CASSPGTSGNEQYF. The covered CDR3 bases are TGTGCCAGCTCACCCGGGACTAGCGGGAACGAG.

This clone was recorded many times. The observed sequence ends 3 residues before the CDR3 terminus, with the missing tail filled in from the germline J gene. V usage is TRBV5-1 and J usage is TRBJ2-3, with 13 bases fitting TRBD2. In germline, CDR1 is SGHRS, CDR2 YFSETQ. After removal of 2 bases from V and 3 bases from J, the junction contained 6 bases not matched to a gene. The CDR3 contains 17 residues. CDR3 amino acids: CASSFWTSGRRTDTQYF. The part of the CDR3 DNA that was read is TGCGCCAGCAGCTTCTGGACTAGCGGGAGAAGAACAGATACG.

In its sample, this clone was seen many times. The read finishes 3 residues shy of the CDR3 end, and the germline J gene is used to complete it. V usage is TRBV20-1 and J usage is TRBJ2-7; 8 positions agree with TRBD1. CDR3 length: 13 residues. V was pared by 6 bases and J by 2 bases, with 6 bases of the junction left unmatched. Germline loops: CDR1 DFQATT, CDR2 SNEGSKA (reference sequence). CDR3 sequence: CSATGTGTYEQYF. The covered CDR3 bases are TGCAGTGCAACCGGGACAGGAACCTACGAG.

Turning to this clone: The read is 3 residues too short to cover the CDR3 end, so that end is filled in from the germline J gene. This sequence joins TRBV10-2 and TRBJ2-5; 10 bases map to TRBD2. With V trimmed by 6 bases and J by 5 bases, 12 bases remained unmatched. The CDR3 totals 16 residues. Germline V lookup: CDR1 WSHSY, CDR2 SAAADI. The CDR3 is CASRKSLAGAWETQYF. The sequenced CDR3 bases are TGCGCCAGCAGGAAATCCCTAGCGGGAGCTTGGGAGACC.

This clone was seen ten or more times. The read falls 3 residues short of the CDR3 end, and the missing part is taken from the germline J gene. The J gene is TRBJ2-5, the V gene TRBV7-2; D possibly corresponds to TRBD1 (6 bases). Trimming left V 5 bases short and J 5 bases short, with 18 bases between. Germline V gene lookup returns CDR1 SGHTA and CDR2 FQGNSA. CDR3 length: 15 residues. CDR3 residues: CASSTGPHGRETQYF. The CDR3 DNA, read in part, is TGTGCCAGCAGCACAGGGCCGCACGGAAGGGAGACC.

At least ten counts were recorded for this clone. From the germline J gene comes the end of the CDR3, since the read stops 3 residues before it. The rearrangement links TRBV7-9 to TRBJ2-1, with a tentative D call TRBD1 (5 bases). The CDR3 runs to 15 residues. V was clipped by 3 bases and J by 5 bases, with 14 bases between them. Germline CDR1 is SEHNR and CDR2 is FQNEAQ (reference sequence). The CDR3 reads CASSFSATVDNEQFF. The part of the CDR3 DNA that was read is TGTGCCAGCAGCTTTTCCGCGACAGTTGACAATGAG.